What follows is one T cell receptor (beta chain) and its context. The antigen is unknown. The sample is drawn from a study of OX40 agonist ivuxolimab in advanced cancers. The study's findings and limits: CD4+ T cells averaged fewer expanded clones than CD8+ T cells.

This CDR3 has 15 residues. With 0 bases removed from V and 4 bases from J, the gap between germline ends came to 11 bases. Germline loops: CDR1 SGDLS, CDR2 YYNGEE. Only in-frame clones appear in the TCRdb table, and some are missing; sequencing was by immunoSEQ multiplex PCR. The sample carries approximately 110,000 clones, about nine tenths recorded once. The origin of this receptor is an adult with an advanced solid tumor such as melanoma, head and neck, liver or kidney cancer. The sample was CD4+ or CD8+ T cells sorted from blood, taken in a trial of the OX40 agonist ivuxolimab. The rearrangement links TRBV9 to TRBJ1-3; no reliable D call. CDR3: CASSVENSGGNTIYF. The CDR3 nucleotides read TGTGCCAGCAGCGTAGAAAACTCAGGAGGAAACACCATATATTTT.